This TCR beta chain is from a study of T cell responses to AZD1222 COVID-19 vaccine (dated by TCRdb to about 2021). As for the study more broadly: A total of approximately 250 trial participants underwent TCR sequencing, of whom 207 had received two doses of AZD1222 and about 25 had received two doses of the MenACWY control vaccine. Enrollment into the trials was organized by age into subgroups of 18-55, 56-69 and 70-plus years, and those subgroups contained approximately 150, 30 and 60 TCR-sequenced participants, respectively. Points the paper makes about the study in general: Conclusions about previously exposed vaccinees are limited, since just a handful of AZD1222 recipients were seropositive for SARS-CoV-2 at baseline. In the small 56-69-year group, the increase in depth fell short of significance, most likely because of low power. Vaccine-associated CD4 TCRs spanned the whole spike protein, with dominant responses in regions 160-218 and 743-854. Reportedly, almost half of the unique spike-specific TCRs recognized epitopes lying outside the regions that are mutated in the B.1.351 and B.1.1.7 variants. Spike-specific TCR breadth and depth rose significantly after two AZD1222 doses compared with day 0 and with MenACWY recipients. Because no day 14 peak-response samples were available, the repertoires could be characterized only after the peak T cell response. Most participants were white British and females outnumbered males, and the authors suggested that clonal diversity may have been underestimated.

As concerns this clone: No antigen is known for it. One base away there is no much larger clone; base qualities are not given.

The CDR3 regions of human TCRbeta chains were analyzed by immunosequencing. In the authors' own workflow: Repertoire TCRs were matched against a reference library of SARS-CoV-2-specific TCRs generated with the MIRA antigen-specificity platform. Breadth was defined as the fraction of unique TCRs that were SARS-CoV-2-associated. Depth was defined as the fraction of total T cells that were SARS-CoV-2-associated. Using the MIRA data, each spike-specific TCR was mapped to the spike region that the TCR reacts to and placed in a CD4 or CD8 class. Log10-transformed breadth and depth values were compared by one-way ANOVA with Sidak's multiple comparisons tests. TCRdb re-hosts the immuneACCESS table, in-frame sequences only. Its copies lack some clones; in the studies checked, an unresolved V gene accounts for under half of them, and the cause for the rest is not known. D and trimming come from the DNA, and the V and J calls and clone size come from that table. The sample contains approximately 91,000 clones, around 93% of them found a single time. Clones ranked in the top ten supply around 30% of the sample.

In the germline V gene, CDR1 corresponds to SGHAT and CDR2 to FQNNGV. The cysteine opens and the phenylalanine closes a CDR3 of 14 amino acids. Of the read, only the CDR3 DNA is kept; its 42 bases are in frame from base 1. V and J are trimmed by 5 bases and 5 bases, and the gene matches miss 6 bases of the junction. The sample's time point label, decoded: about 28 days (+/-7) after the second vaccine dose. Because spike-specific TCR depth and breadth did not differ between the two schedules, AZD1222 recipients who got a second dose at roughly 4 weeks were pooled with those who got a second dose at roughly 12 weeks. The vaccinee samples were drawn from two UK trials, COV001 and COV002, one of which was a single-blind randomized controlled phase 2/3 trial testing AZD1222 (ChAdOx1 nCoV-19) in healthy adults. For TCRbeta chain sequencing, PBMC samples from trial participants were taken at day 0 and at day 28 after the second dose.

The sequencing used peripheral blood, collected 28 days after the second AZD1222 dose. Here the chain combines TRBV11-2 and TRBJ2-1, with 7 middle bases fitting TRBD2. The sequence was collected from an adult who received the AZD1222 COVID-19 vaccine. CDR3 region: CASSNAGTNNEQFF. Here is the DNA: TGTGCCAGCAGCAACGCCGGGACTAACAATGAGCAGTTCTTC.